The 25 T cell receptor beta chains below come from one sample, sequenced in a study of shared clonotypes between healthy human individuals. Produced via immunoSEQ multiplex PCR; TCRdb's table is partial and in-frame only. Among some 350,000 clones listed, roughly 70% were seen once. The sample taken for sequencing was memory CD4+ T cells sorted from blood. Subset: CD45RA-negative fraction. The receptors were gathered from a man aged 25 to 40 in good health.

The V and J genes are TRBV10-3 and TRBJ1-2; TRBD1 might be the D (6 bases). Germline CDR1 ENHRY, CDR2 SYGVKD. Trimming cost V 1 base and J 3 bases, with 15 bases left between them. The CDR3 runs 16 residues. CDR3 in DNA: TGTGCCATCAGTGAGTTAGGACAGCCTAGGGACTATGGCTACACCTTC. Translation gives CAISELGQPRDYGYTF.

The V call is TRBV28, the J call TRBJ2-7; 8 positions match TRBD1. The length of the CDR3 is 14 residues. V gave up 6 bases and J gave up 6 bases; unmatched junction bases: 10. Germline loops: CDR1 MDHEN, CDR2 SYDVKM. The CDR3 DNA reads TGTGCCAGCAGCTCCCGGACAGGGCGTCTCGAGCAGTACTTC. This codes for CASSSRTGRLEQYF.

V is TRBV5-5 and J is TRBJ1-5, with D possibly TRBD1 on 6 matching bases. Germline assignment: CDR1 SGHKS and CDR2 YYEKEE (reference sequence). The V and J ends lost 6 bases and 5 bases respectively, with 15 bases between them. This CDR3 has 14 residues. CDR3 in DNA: TGTGCCAGCATCCGGACAGTCTCCTATCAGCCCCAGCATTTT. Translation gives CASIRTVSYQPQHF.

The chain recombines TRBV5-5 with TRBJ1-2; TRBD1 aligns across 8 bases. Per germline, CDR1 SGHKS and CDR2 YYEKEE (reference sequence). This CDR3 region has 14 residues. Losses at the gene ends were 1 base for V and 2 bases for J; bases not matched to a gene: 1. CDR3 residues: CASSLRQGNYGYTF. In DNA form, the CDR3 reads TGTGCCAGCAGCTTGCGACAGGGGAACTATGGCTACACCTTC. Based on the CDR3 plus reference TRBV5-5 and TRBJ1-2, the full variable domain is DAGVTQSPTHLIKTRGQQVTLRCSPISGHKSVSWYQQVLGQGPQFIFQYYEKEERGRGNFPDRFSARQFPNYSSELNVNALLLGDSALYLCASSLRQGNYGYTFGSGTRLTVV.

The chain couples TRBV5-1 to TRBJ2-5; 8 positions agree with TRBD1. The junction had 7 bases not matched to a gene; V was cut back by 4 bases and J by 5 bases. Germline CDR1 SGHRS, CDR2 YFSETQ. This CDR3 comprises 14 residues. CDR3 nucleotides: TGCGCCAGCAGCCCTGGACAGGGAGAGGAGACCCAGTACTTC. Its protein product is CASSPGQGEETQYF.

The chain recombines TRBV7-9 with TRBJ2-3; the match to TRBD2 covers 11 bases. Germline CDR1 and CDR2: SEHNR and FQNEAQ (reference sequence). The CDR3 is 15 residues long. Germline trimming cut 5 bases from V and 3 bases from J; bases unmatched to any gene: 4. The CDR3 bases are TGTGCCAGCAGCCTCGGGACTAGCGGAACAGATACGCAGTATTTT. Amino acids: CASSLGTSGTDTQYF. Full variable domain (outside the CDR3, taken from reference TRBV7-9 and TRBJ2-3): DTGVSQNPRHKITKRGQNVTFRCDPISEHNRLYWYRQTLGQGPEFLTYFQNEAQLEKSRLLSDRFSAERPKGSFSTLEIQRTEQGDSAMYLCASSLGTSGTDTQYFGPGTRLTVL.

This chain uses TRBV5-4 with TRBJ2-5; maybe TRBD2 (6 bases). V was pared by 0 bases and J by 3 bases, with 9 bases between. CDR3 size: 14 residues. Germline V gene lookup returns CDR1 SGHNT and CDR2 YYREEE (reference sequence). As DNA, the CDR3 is TGTGCCAGCAGCTTGGATGCGGGAAAAGAGACCCAGTACTTC. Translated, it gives CASSLDAGKETQYF.

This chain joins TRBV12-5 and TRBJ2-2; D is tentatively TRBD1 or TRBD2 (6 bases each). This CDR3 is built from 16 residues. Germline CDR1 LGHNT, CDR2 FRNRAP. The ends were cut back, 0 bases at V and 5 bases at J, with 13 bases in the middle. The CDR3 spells CASGLVLEGGTGELFF. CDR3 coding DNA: TGTGCTAGTGGTTTGGTACTGGAGGGGGGAACCGGGGAGCTGTTTTTT. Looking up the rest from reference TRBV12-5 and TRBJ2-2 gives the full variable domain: DARVTQTPRHKVTEMGQEVTMRCQPILGHNTVFWYRQTMMQGLELLAYFRNRAPLDDSGMPKDRFSAEMPDATLATLKIQPSEPRDSAVYFCASGLVLEGGTGELFFGEGSRLTVL.

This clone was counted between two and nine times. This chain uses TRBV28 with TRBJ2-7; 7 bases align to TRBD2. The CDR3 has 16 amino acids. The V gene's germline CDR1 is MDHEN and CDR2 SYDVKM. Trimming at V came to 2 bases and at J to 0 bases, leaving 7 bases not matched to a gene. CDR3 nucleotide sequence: TGTGCCAGCAGTTTACCGACTAGCAGGCTCTCCTACGAGCAGTACTTC. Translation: CASSLPTSRLSYEQYF.

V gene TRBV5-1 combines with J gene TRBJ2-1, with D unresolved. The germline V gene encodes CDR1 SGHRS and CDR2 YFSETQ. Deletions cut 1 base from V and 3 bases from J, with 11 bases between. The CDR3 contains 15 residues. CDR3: CASSLSSALYNEQFF. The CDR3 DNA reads TGCGCCAGCAGCTTGTCTTCGGCCCTCTACAATGAGCAGTTCTTC.

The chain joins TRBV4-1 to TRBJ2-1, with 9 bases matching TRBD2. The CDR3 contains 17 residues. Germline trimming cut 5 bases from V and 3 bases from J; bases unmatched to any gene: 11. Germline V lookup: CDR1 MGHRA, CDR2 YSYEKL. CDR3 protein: CASSNPYSGSVYNEQFF. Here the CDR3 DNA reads TGCGCCAGCAGCAACCCCTATAGCGGGAGCGTCTACAATGAGCAGTTCTTC.

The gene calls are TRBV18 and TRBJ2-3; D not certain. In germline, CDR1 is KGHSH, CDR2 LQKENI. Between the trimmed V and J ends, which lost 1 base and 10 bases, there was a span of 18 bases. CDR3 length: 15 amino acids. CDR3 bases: TGTGCCAGCTCACCACGTGGGAACGCGTTGAGCCCGCAGTATTTT. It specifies CASSPRGNALSPQYF.

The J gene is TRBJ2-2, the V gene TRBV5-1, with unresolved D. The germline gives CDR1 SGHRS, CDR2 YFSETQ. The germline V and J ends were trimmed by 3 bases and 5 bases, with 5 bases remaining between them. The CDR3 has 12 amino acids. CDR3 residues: CASSSGTGELFF. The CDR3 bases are TGCGCCAGCAGCTCCGGAACCGGGGAGCTGTTTTTT.

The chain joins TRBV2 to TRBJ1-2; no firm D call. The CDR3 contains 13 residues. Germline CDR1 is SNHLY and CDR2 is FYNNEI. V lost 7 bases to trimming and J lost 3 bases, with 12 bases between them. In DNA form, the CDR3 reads TGTGCCAGCAAGGCTCCTTCGTACTATGGCTACACCTTC. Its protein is CASKAPSYYGYTF. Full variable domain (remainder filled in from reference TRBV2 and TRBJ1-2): EPEVTQTPSHQVTQMGQEVILRCVPISNHLYFYWYRQILGQKVEFLVSFYNNEISEKSEIFDDQFSVERPDGSNFTLKIRSTKLEDSAMYFCASKAPSYYGYTFGSGTRLTVV.

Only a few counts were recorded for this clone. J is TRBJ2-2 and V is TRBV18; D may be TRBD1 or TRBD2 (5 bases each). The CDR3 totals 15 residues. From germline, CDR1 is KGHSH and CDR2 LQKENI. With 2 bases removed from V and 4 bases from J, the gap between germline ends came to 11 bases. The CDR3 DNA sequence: TGTGCCAGCTCACCAAACGGGGCGACCACCGGGGAGCTGTTTTTT. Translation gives CASSPNGATTGELFF. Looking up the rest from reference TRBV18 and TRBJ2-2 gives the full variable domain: NAGVMQNPRHLVRRRGQEARLRCSPMKGHSHVYWYRQLPEEGLKFMVYLQKENIIDESGMPKERFSAEFPKEGPSILRIQQVVRGDSAAYFCASSPNGATTGELFFGEGSRLTVL.

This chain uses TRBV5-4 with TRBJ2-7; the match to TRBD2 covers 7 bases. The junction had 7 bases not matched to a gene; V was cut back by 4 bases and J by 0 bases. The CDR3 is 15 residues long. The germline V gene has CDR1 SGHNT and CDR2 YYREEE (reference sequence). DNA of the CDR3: TGTGCCAGCAGCCGTCTAGCGGCCAGCTCCTACGAGCAGTACTTC. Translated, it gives CASSRLAASSYEQYF.

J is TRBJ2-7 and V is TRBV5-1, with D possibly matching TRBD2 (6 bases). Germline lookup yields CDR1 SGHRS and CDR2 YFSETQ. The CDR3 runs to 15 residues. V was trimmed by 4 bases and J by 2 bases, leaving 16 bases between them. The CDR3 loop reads CASSLRGGRPYEQYF. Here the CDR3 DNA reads TGCGCCAGCAGCCTCCGGGGTGGGAGGCCCTACGAGCAGTACTTC.

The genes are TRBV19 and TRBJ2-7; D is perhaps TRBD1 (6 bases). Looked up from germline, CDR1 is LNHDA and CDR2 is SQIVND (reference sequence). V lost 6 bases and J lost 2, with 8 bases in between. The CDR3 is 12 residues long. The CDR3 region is CASRGQTYEQYF. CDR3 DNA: TGTGCCAGTAGAGGACAGACCTACGAGCAGTACTTC.

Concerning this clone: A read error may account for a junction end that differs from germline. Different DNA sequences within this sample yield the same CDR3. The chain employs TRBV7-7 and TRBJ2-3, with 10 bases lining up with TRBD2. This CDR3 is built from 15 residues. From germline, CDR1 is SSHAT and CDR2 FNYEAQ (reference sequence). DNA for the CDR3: TGTGCTAGCAGCTTAGGTAGCGGGAGGCGGGATACGCAGTATTTT. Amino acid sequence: CASSLGSGRRDTQYF.

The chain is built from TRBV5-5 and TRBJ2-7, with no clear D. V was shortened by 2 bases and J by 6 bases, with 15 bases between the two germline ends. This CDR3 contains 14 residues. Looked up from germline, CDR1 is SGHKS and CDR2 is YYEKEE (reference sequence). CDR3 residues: CASSLTGHSTEQYF. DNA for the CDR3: TGTGCCAGCAGCTTAACTGGGCACTCAACCGAGCAGTACTTC.

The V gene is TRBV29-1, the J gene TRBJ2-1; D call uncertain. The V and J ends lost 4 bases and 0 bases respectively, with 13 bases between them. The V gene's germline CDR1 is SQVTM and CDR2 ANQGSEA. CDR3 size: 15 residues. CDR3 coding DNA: TGCAGCGTTGTGAGTGCGGTGAGCTCCTACAATGAGCAGTTCTTC. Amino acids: CSVVSAVSSYNEQFF.

The CDR3 sequence is CASSSTGTNEKLFF. The CDR3 region has the DNA TGCGCCAGCAGCTCGACAGGGACTAATGAAAAACTGTTTTTT. This chain uses TRBV5-1 with TRBJ1-4, with 7 bases lining up with TRBD1. The germline gives CDR1 SGHRS, CDR2 YFSETQ. The ends lost 3 bases at V and 2 bases at J; junction bases unmatched: 1. There are 14 residues in the CDR3.

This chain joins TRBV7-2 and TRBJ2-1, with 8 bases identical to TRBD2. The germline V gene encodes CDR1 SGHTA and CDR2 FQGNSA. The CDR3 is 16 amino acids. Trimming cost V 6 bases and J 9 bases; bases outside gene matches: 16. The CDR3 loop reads CASSPSGTRGSVEQFF. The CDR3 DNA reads TGTGCCAGCAGTCCCTCCGGGACTAGGGGATCCGTTGAGCAGTTCTTC.

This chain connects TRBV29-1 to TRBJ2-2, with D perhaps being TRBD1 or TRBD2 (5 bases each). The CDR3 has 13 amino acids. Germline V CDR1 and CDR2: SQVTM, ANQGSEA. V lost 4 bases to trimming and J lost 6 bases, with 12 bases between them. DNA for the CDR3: TGCAGCGTTGGGGGGAGATTGGCCGGGGAGCTGTTTTTT. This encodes CSVGGRLAGELFF.

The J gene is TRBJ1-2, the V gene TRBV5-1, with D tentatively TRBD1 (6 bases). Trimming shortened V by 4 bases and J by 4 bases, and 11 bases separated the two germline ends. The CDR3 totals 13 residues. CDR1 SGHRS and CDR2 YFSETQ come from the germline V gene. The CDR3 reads CASSPEGGYGYTF. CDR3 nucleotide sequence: TGCGCCAGCAGCCCGGAGGGGGGCTATGGCTACACCTTC.